Sequencing of this T cell receptor (beta chain) was carried out in a study of blood T cell repertoires in COVID-19. Study-wide background: The cDNA or gDNA used as material had been derived from T cells, B-cell-depleted T cells, or PBMCs.

This clone came up once. The repertoire was sequenced with immunoSEQ multiplex PCR; TCRdb's copy has only in-frame clones and lacks some. The sample lists under 400,000 clones, 88% occurring once. The study drew participants aged about 18 to 89 years from 20 to 30 US areas. Germline CDR1 and CDR2: MNHEY and SMNVEV (reference sequence). The V end lost 7 bases, the J end lost 5 bases, and 18 bases lay between the germline ends. The CDR3 spans 14 residues. The sequenced sample was PBMCs or T cells enriched from blood (not recorded which). This TCR was sampled from a woman aged 25 to 45 who had been exposed to COVID-19. The chain joins TRBV27 to TRBJ2-7; D is possibly TRBD2 (6 bases). The CDR3 DNA reads as TGTGCCAGCAATTCTGGGGGGATTCACCACGAGCAGTACTTC. As protein: CASNSGGIHHEQYF.